The T cell receptor (beta chain) described here comes from a study of blood T cells in healthy people across ages. This clonotype was seen many times. Its antigen is undetermined. Study results and limitations: PBMCs were not sorted, which prevented a conclusive comparison of naive versus antigen-experienced cells.

The CDR3 is 14 amino acids. V was clipped by 6 bases and J by 0 bases; unmatched bases: 3. Together with a sample-barcoded 5' primer, a J-beta primer mix was included in a second PCR lasting roughly 6 to 12 cycles. TCRdb used MiXCR to reprocess the 5' RACE reads, holding one entry per CDR3 protein. The sample lists 780,000 or so distinct CDR3 sequences; 45% to 70% were seen once. Material for sequencing was blood. The rearrangement joins TRBV12-3 or TRBV12-4 to TRBJ2-3, with TRBD2 matching 7 bases. This sequence originates from a middle-aged man in good health. The CDR3 DNA reads TGTGCCAGCAGCTTGCGGGGGAGCACAGATACGCAGTATTTT. This sequence encodes CASSLRGSTDTQYF.